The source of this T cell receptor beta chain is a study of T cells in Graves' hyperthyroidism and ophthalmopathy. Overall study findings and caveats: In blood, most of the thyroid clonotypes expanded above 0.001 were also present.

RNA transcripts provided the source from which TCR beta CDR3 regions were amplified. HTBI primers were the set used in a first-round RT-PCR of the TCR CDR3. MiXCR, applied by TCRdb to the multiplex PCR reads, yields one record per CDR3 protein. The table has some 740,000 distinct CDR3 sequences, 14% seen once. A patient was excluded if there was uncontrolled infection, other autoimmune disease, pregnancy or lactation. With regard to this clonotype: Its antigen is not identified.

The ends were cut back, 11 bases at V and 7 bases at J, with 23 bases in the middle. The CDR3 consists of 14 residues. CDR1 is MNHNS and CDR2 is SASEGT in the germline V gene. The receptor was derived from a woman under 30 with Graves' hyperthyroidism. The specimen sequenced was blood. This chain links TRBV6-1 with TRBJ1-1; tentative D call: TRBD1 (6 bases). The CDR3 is CAGTIGGLLSEAFF. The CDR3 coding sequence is TGTGCCGGCACCATTGGGGGGCTCCTAAGTGAAGCTTTCTTT.